A selection of T cell receptor beta chains follows, all from one sample in a study of blood T cells in healthy people across ages. TCRdb passed the 5' RACE reads through MiXCR, listing each CDR3 protein once. This sample carries over 550,000 distinct CDR3 sequences, roughly 31% of them seen once, and the ten largest clones take around 14%. The source material was blood. Source of these receptors: a woman older than 75 in good health. CDR3s include the opening cysteine and the closing phenylalanine or tryptophan. Each record gives: clone size, V gene, J gene, CDR3 length, D gene, CDR3 protein, CDR3 DNA. A D gene is named only where the DNA matches it firmly. Clone size is stated in some rows and not others, as once, few, many or a class when expanded.

clone_size: NA
v_call: TRBV4-1
j_call: TRBJ2-7
cdr3_length: 16
d_call: TRBD1
cdr3_aa: CASSQDGSGTAYEQYF
cdr3_nt: TGCGCCAGCAGCCAAGATGGTTCCGGGACAGCCTACGAGCAGTACTTC

clone_size: few
v_call: TRBV6-5
j_call: TRBJ1-1
cdr3_length: 14
d_call: TRBD1
cdr3_aa: CASTSTGGNTEAFF
cdr3_nt: TGTGCCAGCACCTCGACAGGGGGGAACACTGAAGCTTTCTTT

clone_size: NA
v_call: TRBV20-1
j_call: TRBJ1-1
cdr3_length: 15
d_call: NA
cdr3_aa: CSATSGEVTDTEAFF
cdr3_nt: TGCAGTGCGACCTCAGGGGAAGTGACCGACACTGAAGCTTTCTTT

clone_size: many
v_call: TRBV24-1
j_call: TRBJ2-1
cdr3_length: 16
d_call: NA
cdr3_aa: CATSDFGTRNYNEQFF
cdr3_nt: TGTGCCACCAGTGACTTCGGGACTCGCAACTACAATGAGCAGTTCTTC

clone_size: few
v_call: TRBV2
j_call: TRBJ1-1
cdr3_length: 14
d_call: NA
cdr3_aa: CASRFGGPGTEAFF
cdr3_nt: TGTGCCAGCAGGTTCGGGGGGCCCGGAACTGAAGCTTTCTTT

clone_size: many
v_call: TRBV20-1
j_call: TRBJ2-5
cdr3_length: 14
d_call: TRBD2
cdr3_aa: CSASRGLAKATQYF
cdr3_nt: TGCAGTGCTAGTCGCGGACTAGCGAAGGCGACCCAGTACTTC

clone_size: many
v_call: TRBV7-9
j_call: TRBJ2-6
cdr3_length: 16
d_call: TRBD1
cdr3_aa: CASSPGQGDGANVLTF
cdr3_nt: TGTGCCAGCAGCCCGGGACAGGGGGACGGGGCCAACGTCCTGACTTTC

clone_size: many
v_call: TRBV12-3/TRBV12-4
j_call: TRBJ2-6
cdr3_length: 17
d_call: TRBD1
cdr3_aa: CASSSRTGHSGANVLTF
cdr3_nt: TGTGCCAGCAGTTCCCGGACAGGGCACTCTGGGGCCAACGTCCTGACTTTC

clone_size: many
v_call: TRBV3-1
j_call: TRBJ1-1
cdr3_length: 13
d_call: NA
cdr3_aa: CASSQGWNTEAFF
cdr3_nt: TGTGCCAGCAGCCAAGGCTGGAACACTGAAGCTTTCTTT

clone_size: NA
v_call: TRBV28
j_call: TRBJ2-1
cdr3_length: 14
d_call: NA
cdr3_aa: CASSPQGPYNERYF
cdr3_nt: TGTGCCAGCAGCCCCCAGGGACCCTACAATGAGCGGTACTTC

clone_size: many
v_call: TRBV27
j_call: TRBJ2-3
cdr3_length: 14
d_call: NA
cdr3_aa: CASSFTRDTDTQYF
cdr3_nt: TGTGCCAGCAGCTTTACTAGAGACACAGATACGCAGTATTTT

clone_size: few
v_call: TRBV5-1
j_call: TRBJ1-1
cdr3_length: 14
d_call: NA
cdr3_aa: CASSPGGTVTEAFF
cdr3_nt: TGCGCCAGCAGCCCCGGGGGGACCGTCACTGAAGCTTTCTTT

clone_size: many
v_call: TRBV7-2
j_call: TRBJ2-7
cdr3_length: 16
d_call: NA
cdr3_aa: CASSLEGTIPSYEQYF
cdr3_nt: TGTGCCAGCAGCTTAGAAGGGACAATACCCTCCTACGAGCAGTACTTC

clone_size: many
v_call: TRBV10-2
j_call: TRBJ1-1
cdr3_length: 14
d_call: TRBD1
cdr3_aa: CASSPGQGASEAFF
cdr3_nt: TGCGCCAGCAGTCCGGGACAGGGGGCGTCTGAAGCTTTCTTT

clone_size: many
v_call: TRBV6-1
j_call: TRBJ2-3
cdr3_length: 15
d_call: TRBD2
cdr3_aa: CASSVRGARTDTQYF
cdr3_nt: TGTGCCAGCAGTGTGCGGGGGGCCCGCACAGATACGCAGTATTTT

clone_size: few
v_call: TRBV28
j_call: TRBJ1-5
cdr3_length: 13
d_call: NA
cdr3_aa: CASGQSFNQPQHF
cdr3_nt: TGTGCCAGCGGACAGTCCTTCAATCAGCCCCAGCATTTT

clone_size: many
v_call: TRBV7-3
j_call: TRBJ2-1
cdr3_length: 16
d_call: TRBD2
cdr3_aa: CASSLTSGGVYNEQFF
cdr3_nt: TGTGCCAGCAGCTTAACTAGCGGGGGGGTTTACAATGAGCAGTTCTTC

clone_size: NA
v_call: TRBV4-2
j_call: TRBJ2-2
cdr3_length: 17
d_call: NA
cdr3_aa: CASSQDVVGGPTGELFF
cdr3_nt: TGTGCCAGCAGCCAAGATGTGGTGGGGGGGCCAACCGGGGAGCTGTTTTTT

clone_size: NA
v_call: TRBV30
j_call: TRBJ2-7
cdr3_length: 14
d_call: TRBD1
cdr3_aa: CAWSVRQGGGEQYF
cdr3_nt: TGTGCCTGGAGTGTTCGACAGGGGGGTGGCGAGCAGTACTTC

clone_size: NA
v_call: TRBV5-1
j_call: TRBJ1-1
cdr3_length: 15
d_call: TRBD1
cdr3_aa: CASSLSTGLNTEAFF
cdr3_nt: TGCGCCAGCAGCCTTTCGACAGGGCTGAACACTGAAGCTTTCTTT

clone_size: many
v_call: TRBV20-1
j_call: TRBJ2-1
cdr3_length: 14
d_call: TRBD2
cdr3_aa: CSALSSGGTNEQFF
cdr3_nt: TGCAGTGCTCTCTCTAGCGGGGGGACCAATGAGCAGTTCTTC

clone_size: few
v_call: TRBV3-1
j_call: TRBJ1-2
cdr3_length: 12
d_call: NA
cdr3_aa: CASSQESNGYTF
cdr3_nt: TGTGCCAGCAGCCAAGAGAGTAACGGCTACACCTTC

clone_size: NA
v_call: TRBV7-2
j_call: TRBJ2-1
cdr3_length: 15
d_call: TRBD1
cdr3_aa: CASSLGQGLYNEQFF
cdr3_nt: TGTGCCAGCAGCCTGGGACAGGGTCTATACAATGAGCAGTTCTTC

clone_size: NA
v_call: TRBV30
j_call: TRBJ1-5
cdr3_length: 16
d_call: TRBD1
cdr3_aa: CAWSDPDRGPNQPQHF
cdr3_nt: TGTGCCTGGAGTGACCCGGACAGGGGCCCCAATCAGCCCCAGCATTTT

clone_size: once
v_call: TRBV3-1
j_call: TRBJ2-7
cdr3_length: 15
d_call: TRBD1
cdr3_aa: CASSLGTGRKETLYF
cdr3_nt: TGTGCCAGCAGCCTGGGGACAGGGCGGAAAGAGACCCTGTACTTC

clone_size: many
v_call: TRBV7-3
j_call: TRBJ1-6
cdr3_length: 15
d_call: NA
cdr3_aa: CASSLAGGSDSPLHF
cdr3_nt: TGTGCCAGCAGCTTAGCGGGCGGGAGTGATTCACCCCTCCACTTT

clone_size: many
v_call: TRBV11-2
j_call: TRBJ2-7
cdr3_length: 16
d_call: TRBD1
cdr3_aa: CASSLDSGTGSYEQYF
cdr3_nt: TGTGCCAGCAGCTTAGATTCCGGGACAGGTTCCTACGAGCAGTACTTC

clone_size: NA
v_call: TRBV15
j_call: TRBJ1-5
cdr3_length: 17
d_call: TRBD1
cdr3_aa: CATSRDLPGQGAQPQHF
cdr3_nt: TGTGCCACCAGCAGAGATCTTCCGGGACAGGGTGCTCAGCCCCAGCATTTT

clone_size: many
v_call: TRBV6-1
j_call: TRBJ2-4
cdr3_length: 13
d_call: NA
cdr3_aa: CASSFHRENIQYF
cdr3_nt: TGTGCCAGCAGTTTCCACAGGGAAAACATTCAGTACTTC

clone_size: many
v_call: TRBV20-1
j_call: TRBJ1-2
cdr3_length: 14
d_call: NA
cdr3_aa: CSASPLEAFNGYTF
cdr3_nt: TGCAGTGCTAGCCCCCTCGAGGCATTTAATGGCTACACCTTC

clone_size: many
v_call: TRBV20-1
j_call: TRBJ2-1
cdr3_length: 13
d_call: TRBD2
cdr3_aa: CSAKRGGYNEQFF
cdr3_nt: TGCAGTGCTAAACGGGGGGGATACAATGAGCAGTTCTTC

clone_size: many
v_call: TRBV7-2
j_call: TRBJ2-7
cdr3_length: 14
d_call: NA
cdr3_aa: CASSKPGVAYEQYF
cdr3_nt: TGTGCCAGCTCGAAACCAGGGGTTGCCTACGAGCAGTACTTC

clone_size: many
v_call: TRBV4-3
j_call: TRBJ2-1
cdr3_length: 14
d_call: NA
cdr3_aa: CASSKADLNNEQFF
cdr3_nt: TGCGCCAGCAGCAAAGCGGACCTTAACAATGAGCAGTTCTTC

clone_size: NA
v_call: TRBV7-9
j_call: TRBJ1-3
cdr3_length: 14
d_call: NA
cdr3_aa: CASSLENRVNTIYF
cdr3_nt: TGTGCCAGCAGCTTAGAGAATAGAGTAAACACCATATATTTT

clone_size: many
v_call: TRBV20-1
j_call: TRBJ2-7
cdr3_length: 13
d_call: NA
cdr3_aa: CSALGQKFGEQYF
cdr3_nt: TGCAGTGCTCTCGGACAGAAATTTGGCGAGCAGTACTTC

clone_size: NA
v_call: TRBV24-1
j_call: TRBJ2-5
cdr3_length: 13
d_call: NA
cdr3_aa: CATSDGRTETQYF
cdr3_nt: TGTGCCACCAGTGATGGAAGGACAGAGACCCAGTACTTC